Listed below are T cell receptor beta chains from one sample, sequenced in a study of human T cells and chemical hapten exposure. TCRdb ran MiXCR on the RACE reads and lists one entry per CDR3 protein. The table shows around 53,000 distinct CDR3 sequences, with about a tenth occurring only once. The sample in question was whole blood, obtained in connection with sensitization to the hapten diphenylcyclopropenone (DPC). The receptors stem from a woman in her forties or fifties with alopecia areata. Some clones in this sample may be carry-over from other donors' samples. Each CDR3 is given with its conserved first and last residue. The order of the fields is V gene, CDR3 protein.

V gene: TRBV7-9; CDR3 protein: CASSRTGGDEKLFF
V gene: TRBV9; CDR3 protein: CASSSSGSIKYF
V gene: TRBV20-1; CDR3 protein: CSAAGGPSYNEQFF
V gene: TRBV7-2; CDR3 protein: CASSPQTNYGYTF
V gene: TRBV7-9; CDR3 protein: CASSFGSGRVTDTQYF
V gene: TRBV6-2/TRBV6-3; CDR3 protein: CASSYGFLVIGTDTQYF
V gene: TRBV28; CDR3 protein: CASSPMWTGDSPLHF
V gene: TRBV30; CDR3 protein: CAWSSGLAGGLRSNEQFF
V gene: TRBV4-1; CDR3 protein: CASSQLGTGTFGELFF
V gene: TRBV10-2; CDR3 protein: CASKESTNTGELFF
V gene: TRBV12-3/TRBV12-4; CDR3 protein: CASSLGGLRMDEQFF
V gene: TRBV20-1; CDR3 protein: CSALIAGGTDTQYF
V gene: TRBV28; CDR3 protein: CASSLFSGYTEAFF
V gene: TRBV5-1; CDR3 protein: CASSLARELFF
V gene: TRBV4-3; CDR3 protein: CASSLRVAGASSYNEQFF
V gene: TRBV20-1; CDR3 protein: CSASKDLNTEAFF
V gene: TRBV28; CDR3 protein: CASSTQETQYF
V gene: TRBV18; CDR3 protein: CASSPGTGGNQPQHF
V gene: TRBV5-4; CDR3 protein: CASSRTGDRSTDTQYF
V gene: TRBV29-1; CDR3 protein: CSLMTDGRGYTF
V gene: TRBV7-7; CDR3 protein: CASSTGPMDGELFF
V gene: TRBV29-1; CDR3 protein: CSVSGLYGYTF
V gene: TRBV11-2; CDR3 protein: CASRSSTSGRETQYF
V gene: TRBV12-3/TRBV12-4; CDR3 protein: CASRLAGTRDTQYF